Reported below is one T cell receptor (beta chain). Antigen specificity is unknown. The sample is drawn from a study of immune evolution from preneoplasia to lung adenocarcinoma. The study, taken as a whole, reports: Clonality was highest in normal lung, lower in later-stage lesions apparently. T cell clonality was higher in KRAS-mutant than EGFR-mutant or wild-type nodules.

This CDR3 is built from 13 residues. Germline CDR1 SGDLS, CDR2 YYNGEE. V lost 2 bases and J 6 bases, leaving 11 bases between the germline ends. Sequencing used immunoSEQ multiplex PCR; TCRdb keeps in-frame clones, though not all of them. Counted here are fewer than 50,000 clones, roughly 80% occurring once; the ten biggest clones make up less than 6%. This sequence joins TRBV9 and TRBJ2-5; D ambiguous. Sequencing used FFPE invasive lung adenocarcinoma tissue. The sequence was collected from a person aged 60 to 70 with lung adenocarcinoma. The CDR3: CASSVDGVQTQYF. The CDR3 DNA is TGTGCCAGCAGCGTGGACGGAGTACAGACCCAGTACTTC.